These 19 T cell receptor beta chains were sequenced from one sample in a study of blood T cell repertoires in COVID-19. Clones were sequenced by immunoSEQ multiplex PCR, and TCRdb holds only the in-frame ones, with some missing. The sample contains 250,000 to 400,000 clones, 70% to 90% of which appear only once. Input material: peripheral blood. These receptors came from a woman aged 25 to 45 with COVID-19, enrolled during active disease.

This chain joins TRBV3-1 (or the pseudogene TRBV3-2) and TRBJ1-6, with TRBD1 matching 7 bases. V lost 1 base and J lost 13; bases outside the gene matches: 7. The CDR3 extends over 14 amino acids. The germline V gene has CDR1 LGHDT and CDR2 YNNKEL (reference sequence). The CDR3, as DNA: TGTGCCAGCAGCCAAGGGCAGGGGGTGGTCCCCCTCCACTTT. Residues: CASSQGQGVVPLHF.

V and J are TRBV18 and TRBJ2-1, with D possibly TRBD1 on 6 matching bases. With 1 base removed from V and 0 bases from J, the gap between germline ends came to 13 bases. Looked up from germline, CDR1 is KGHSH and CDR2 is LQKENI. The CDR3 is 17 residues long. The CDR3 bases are TGTGCCAGCTCACCACTGAATGACAGGAGCTCCTACAATGAGCAGTTCTTC. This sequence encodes CASSPLNDRSSYNEQFF.

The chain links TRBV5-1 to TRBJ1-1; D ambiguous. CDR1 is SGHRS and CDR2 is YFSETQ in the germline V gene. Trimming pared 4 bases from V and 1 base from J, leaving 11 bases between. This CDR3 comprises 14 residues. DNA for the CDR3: TGCGCCAGCAGCGCGACGCAGGCGAACACTGAAGCTTTCTTT. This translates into CASSATQANTEAFF.

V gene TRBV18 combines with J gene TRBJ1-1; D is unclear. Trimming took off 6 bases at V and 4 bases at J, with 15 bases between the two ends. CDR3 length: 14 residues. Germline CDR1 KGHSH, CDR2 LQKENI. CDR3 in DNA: TGTGCCAGCTCCCCTAGCCGGTTGGGCACTGAAGCTTTCTTT. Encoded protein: CASSPSRLGTEAFF.

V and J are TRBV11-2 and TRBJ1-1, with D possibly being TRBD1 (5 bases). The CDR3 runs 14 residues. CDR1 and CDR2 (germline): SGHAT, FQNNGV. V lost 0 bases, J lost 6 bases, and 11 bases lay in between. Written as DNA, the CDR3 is TGTGCCAGCAGCTTAGAGGGGGGTTGGGCTGAAGCTTTCTTT. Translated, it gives CASSLEGGWAEAFF.

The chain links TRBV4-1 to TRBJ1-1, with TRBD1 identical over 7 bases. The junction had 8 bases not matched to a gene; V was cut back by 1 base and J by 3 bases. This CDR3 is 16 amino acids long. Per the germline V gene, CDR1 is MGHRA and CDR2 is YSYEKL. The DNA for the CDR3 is TGCGCCAGCAGCCAAGGCCCTATCAGGGGGGACACTGAAGCTTTCTTT. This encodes CASSQGPIRGDTEAFF.

This CDR3 is CASSSTGFGYTF. The CDR3, as DNA: TGTGCCAGTAGCTCTACAGGGTTCGGCTACACCTTC. J is TRBJ1-2 and V is TRBV19; possible D gene TRBD1, 6 bases. Germline V CDR1 and CDR2: LNHDA, SQIVND (reference sequence). V lost 6 bases, J lost 8 bases, and 13 bases lay in between. The CDR3 loop spans 12 amino acids.

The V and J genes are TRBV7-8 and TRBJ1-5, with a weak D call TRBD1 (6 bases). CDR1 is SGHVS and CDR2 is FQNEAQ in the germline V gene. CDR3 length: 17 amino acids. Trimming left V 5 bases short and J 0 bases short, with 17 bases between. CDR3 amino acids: CASSPLGTTYSNQPQHF. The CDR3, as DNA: TGTGCCAGCAGCCCCCTAGGGACAACATATAGCAATCAGCCCCAGCATTTT.

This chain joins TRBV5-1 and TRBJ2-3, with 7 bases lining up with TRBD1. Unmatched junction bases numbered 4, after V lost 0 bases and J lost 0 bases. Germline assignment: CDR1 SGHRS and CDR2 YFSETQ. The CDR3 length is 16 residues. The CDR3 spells CASSLDRGSSTDTQYF. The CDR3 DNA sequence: TGCGCCAGCAGCTTGGACAGGGGCTCGAGCACAGATACGCAGTATTTT.

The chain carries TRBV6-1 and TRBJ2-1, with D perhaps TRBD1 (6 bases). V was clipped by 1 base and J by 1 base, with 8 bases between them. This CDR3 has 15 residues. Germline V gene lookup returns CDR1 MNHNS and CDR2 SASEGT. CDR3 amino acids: CASSEGQESYNEQFF. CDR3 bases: TGTGCCAGCAGTGAAGGACAGGAGTCCTACAATGAGCAGTTCTTC.

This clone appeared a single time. CDR3 loop: CATSDFNRAVTDTQYF. The CDR3 DNA follows: TGTGCCACCAGTGATTTTAACAGGGCCGTCACAGATACGCAGTATTTT. The chain combines TRBV24-1 with TRBJ2-3, with D maybe TRBD1 (6 bases). V was clipped by 1 base and J by 2 bases, with 12 bases between them. Germline V gene sequence: CDR1 KGHDR, CDR2 SFDVKD. The CDR3 loop spans 16 amino acids.

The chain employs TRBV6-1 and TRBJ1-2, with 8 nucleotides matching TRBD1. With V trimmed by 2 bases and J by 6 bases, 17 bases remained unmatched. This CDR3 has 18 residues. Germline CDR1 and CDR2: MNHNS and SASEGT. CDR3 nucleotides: TGTGCCAGCAGTGAACGTTGGGCAGGGGGCGCGTCAAGGAATGGCTACACCTTC. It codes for CASSERWAGGASRNGYTF.

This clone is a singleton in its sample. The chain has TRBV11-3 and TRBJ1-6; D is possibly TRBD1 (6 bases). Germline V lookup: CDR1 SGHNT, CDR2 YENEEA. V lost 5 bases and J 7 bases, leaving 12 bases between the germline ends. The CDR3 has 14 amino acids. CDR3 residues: CASSPGAVNSPLHF. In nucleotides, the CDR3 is TGTGCCAGCAGCCCAGGGGCGGTGAATTCACCCCTCCACTTT.

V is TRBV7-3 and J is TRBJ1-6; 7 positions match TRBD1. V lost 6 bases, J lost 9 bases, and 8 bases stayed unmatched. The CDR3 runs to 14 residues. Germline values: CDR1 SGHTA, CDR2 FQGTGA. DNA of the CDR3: TGTGCCAGCAGTCTGGGGACAGCCCGTTCACCCCTCCACTTT. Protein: CASSLGTARSPLHF.

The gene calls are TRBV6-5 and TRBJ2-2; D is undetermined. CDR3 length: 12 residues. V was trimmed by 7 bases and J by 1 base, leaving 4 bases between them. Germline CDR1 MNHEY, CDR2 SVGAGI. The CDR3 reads CASIGNTGELFF. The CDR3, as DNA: TGTGCCAGCATCGGGAACACCGGGGAGCTGTTTTTT.

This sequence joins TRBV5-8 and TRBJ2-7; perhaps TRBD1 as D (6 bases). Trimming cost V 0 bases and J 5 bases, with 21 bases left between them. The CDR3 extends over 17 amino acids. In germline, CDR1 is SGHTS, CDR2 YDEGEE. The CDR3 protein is CASSLEGSRTANDEQYF. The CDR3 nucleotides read TGTGCCAGCAGCTTGGAGGGGTCTCGGACAGCCAACGACGAGCAGTACTTC.

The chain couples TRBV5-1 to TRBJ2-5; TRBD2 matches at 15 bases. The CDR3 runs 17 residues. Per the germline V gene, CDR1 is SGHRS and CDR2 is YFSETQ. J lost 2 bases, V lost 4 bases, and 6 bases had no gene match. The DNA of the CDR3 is TGCGCCAGCAGCCCCGGACTAGCGGGGGGGTTGCAAGAGACCCAGTACTTC. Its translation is CASSPGLAGGLQETQYF.

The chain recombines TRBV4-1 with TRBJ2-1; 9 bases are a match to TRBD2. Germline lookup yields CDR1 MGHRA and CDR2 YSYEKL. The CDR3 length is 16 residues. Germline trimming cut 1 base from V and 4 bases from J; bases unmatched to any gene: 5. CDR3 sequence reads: CASSQVPLAGYNEQFF. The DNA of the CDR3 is TGCGCCAGCAGCCAAGTCCCCCTAGCGGGGTACAATGAGCAGTTCTTC.

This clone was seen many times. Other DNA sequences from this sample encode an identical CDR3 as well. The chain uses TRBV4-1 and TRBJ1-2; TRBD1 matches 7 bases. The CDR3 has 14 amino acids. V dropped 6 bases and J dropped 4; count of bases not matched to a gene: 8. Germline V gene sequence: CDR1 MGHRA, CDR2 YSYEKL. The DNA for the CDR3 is TGCGCCAGCAGTCAGGCCGGGACAGCCTATGGCTACACCTTC. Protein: CASSQAGTAYGYTF.